This entry lists 28 T cell receptor beta chains sequenced from one sample in a study of blood T cell repertoires in COVID-19. Sequencing was performed with immunoSEQ multiplex PCR; in TCRdb, only in-frame clones are kept and a portion is missing. Here the sample spans some 200,000 clones, around 90% being singletons. The sample taken for sequencing was peripheral blood. The receptors were gathered from a man aged 40-55 years with active or convalescent COVID-19.

The genes are TRBV27 and TRBJ1-3; no definite D call. The V end was cut by 0 bases, the J end by 4 bases, with 10 bases between. Germline V gene lookup returns CDR1 MNHEY and CDR2 SMNVEV (reference sequence). This CDR3 is 15 amino acids long. In DNA form, the CDR3 reads TGTGCCAGCAGTTTATCGAGCCGTTTCGGAAACACCATATATTTT. Its translation is CASSLSSRFGNTIYF.

This clone is termed medium-sized. CDR3 protein: CSVGVRGSGGELFF. DNA for the CDR3: TGCAGCGTTGGGGTCAGGGGGAGTGGCGGGGAGCTGTTTTTT. V is TRBV29-1 and J is TRBJ2-2; 7 bases match TRBD1. J gave up 7 bases and V 4 bases, and 9 bases lay outside the gene matches. The length of the CDR3 is 14 residues. Per the germline V gene, CDR1 is SQVTM and CDR2 is ANQGSEA.

The chain carries TRBV3-1 (or the pseudogene TRBV3-2) and TRBJ2-7, with 11 nucleotides matching TRBD1. CDR1 is LGHDT, CDR2 YNNKEL, per germline (reference sequence). Trimming cost V 0 bases and J 5 bases; bases outside gene matches: 6. The CDR3 is 16 residues long. The CDR3 reads CASSQEWGTGGHEQYF. CDR3 DNA sequence: TGTGCCAGCAGCCAAGAATGGGGGACAGGGGGTCACGAGCAGTACTTC.

V gene TRBV28 combines with J gene TRBJ2-7; 9 positions agree with TRBD2. J was trimmed by 4 bases and V by 3 bases; bases with no gene match: 10. Germline assignment: CDR1 MDHEN and CDR2 SYDVKM. The CDR3 contains 16 residues. The CDR3 region has the DNA TGTGCCAGCAGTTTGAGTTTGGGAGCGGGGGGTTACGAGCAGTACTTC. Its protein is CASSLSLGAGGYEQYF.

The genes are TRBV9 and TRBJ1-5; 12 nucleotides align to TRBD1. This CDR3 contains 16 residues. V lost 4 bases to trimming and J lost 3 bases; unmatched junction nucleotides: 5. Germline-derived CDR1 and CDR2 are SGDLS and YYNGEE. The CDR3 nucleotides are TGTGCCAGCAGCAACGGGACAGGGGGCGTCAATCAGCCCCAGCATTTT. It translates to CASSNGTGGVNQPQHF. The whole variable domain, filled in from reference TRBV9 and TRBJ1-5, reads DSGVTQTPKHLITATGQRVTLRCSPRSGDLSVYWYQQSLDQGLQFLIQYYNGEERAKGNILERFSAQQFPDLHSELNLSSLELGDSALYFCASSNGTGGVNQPQHFGDGTRLSIL.

The rearrangement uses TRBV11-2 and TRBJ1-3, with 8 bases matching TRBD1. The ends lost 4 bases at V and 0 bases at J; junction bases unmatched: 5. CDR1 is SGHAT, CDR2 FQNNGV, per germline. CDR3 size: 16 residues. The CDR3 loop reads CASSSGQVLSGNTIYF. CDR3 coding DNA: TGTGCCAGCAGCTCGGGACAGGTACTCTCTGGAAACACCATATATTTT.

V and J are TRBV5-1 and TRBJ1-4; D possibly corresponds to TRBD1 (5 bases). The CDR3 has 18 amino acids. V was pared by 2 bases and J by 0 bases, with 17 bases between. CDR1 is SGHRS, CDR2 YFSETQ, per germline. Here the CDR3 DNA reads TGCGCCAGCAGCTTCTCAGGGTTGGTCATGACAACTAATGAAAAACTGTTTTTT. Amino acid sequence: CASSFSGLVMTTNEKLFF.

The CDR3 DNA follows: TGTGCCAGCAGTGATTCGGTCACCCTAGGCGAGCAGTACTTC. Protein sequence: CASSDSVTLGEQYF. The chain combines TRBV2 with TRBJ2-7; D is unresolved. The V end lost 3 bases, the J end lost 6 bases, and 15 bases lay between the germline ends. The CDR3 is made up of 14 amino acids. Germline CDR1 and CDR2: SNHLY and FYNNEI.

V and J are TRBV2 and TRBJ1-5; TRBD1 is a possible D gene (5 bases). Germline CDR1 SNHLY, CDR2 FYNNEI. Trimming pared 3 bases from V and 7 bases from J, leaving 13 bases between. The length of the CDR3 is 14 residues. The CDR3 DNA reads as TGTGCCAGCAGTGAGGGCCGGGGGTTGCAGCCCCAGCATTTT. It translates to CASSEGRGLQPQHF.

This clone turned up a few times. The chain recombines TRBV10-1 with TRBJ2-5, with a weak D call TRBD2 (6 bases). The V end was cut by 7 bases, the J end by 2 bases, with 11 bases between. The germline V gene has CDR1 WNHNN and CDR2 SYGVQD (reference sequence). This CDR3 has 13 residues. In DNA, the CDR3 is TGCGCCAGCATTCCGGGACTGCAAGAGACCCAGTACTTC. The encoded protein is CASIPGLQETQYF.

This clone was found once. The chain has TRBV12-3 or TRBV12-4 and TRBJ1-1; TRBD1 aligns across 7 bases. The CDR3 consists of 13 residues. V gave up 7 bases and J gave up 5 bases; unmatched junction bases: 7. The CDR3 is CASTLTGETEAFF. The CDR3 DNA is TGTGCCAGCACCCTTACAGGGGAAACTGAAGCTTTCTTT.

This chain joins TRBV5-4 and TRBJ1-1; D may be TRBD1 (5 bases). This CDR3 contains 14 residues. Between the trimmed V and J ends, which lost 0 bases and 5 bases, there was a span of 11 bases. CDR1 is SGHNT, CDR2 YYREEE, per germline (reference sequence). In DNA, the CDR3 is TGTGCCAGCAGCTTGGGGGGCATTTCAACTGAAGCTTTCTTT. Amino acid sequence: CASSLGGISTEAFF.

The genes are TRBV6-1 and TRBJ2-5; no clear D gene. Looked up from germline, CDR1 is MNHNS and CDR2 is SASEGT. Trimming stripped 1 base from V and 1 base from J, with 16 bases between. This CDR3 region has 17 residues. The CDR3: CASSEVWAVAPQETQYF. In DNA form, the CDR3 reads TGTGCCAGCAGTGAAGTCTGGGCAGTCGCCCCCCAAGAGACCCAGTACTTC.

The J gene is TRBJ2-7, the V gene TRBV5-6, with 7 bases fitting TRBD2. The junction had 11 bases not matched to a gene; V was cut back by 4 bases and J by 4 bases. In germline, CDR1 is SGHDT, CDR2 YYEEEE. The length of the CDR3 is 15 residues. The CDR3 sequence is CASSTRGDLSYEQYF. For the CDR3, the DNA is TGTGCCAGCAGCACCCGGGGGGACCTCTCGTACGAGCAGTACTTC.

V gene TRBV5-8 combines with J gene TRBJ1-4; D unclear. Trimming pared 1 base from V and 0 bases from J, leaving 4 bases between. This CDR3 has 14 amino acids. Germline CDR1 is SGHTS and CDR2 is YDEGEE. In DNA, the CDR3 is TGTGCCAGCAGCTTGTATGCAACTAATGAAAAACTGTTTTTT. Amino acid sequence: CASSLYATNEKLFF.

The chain employs TRBV5-4 and TRBJ2-7; weak D call: TRBD1 (7 bases). V lost 4 bases, J lost 3 bases, and 14 bases lay in between. This CDR3 comprises 14 residues. CDR1 and CDR2 from the germline V gene are SGHNT and YYREEE (reference sequence). The CDR3, as DNA: TGTGCCAGCAGCCCTACCAGGGGGGACTACGAGCAGTACTTC. Translated: CASSPTRGDYEQYF.

The rearrangement uses TRBV24-1 and TRBJ1-2, with D perhaps TRBD1 (6 bases). V shed 5 bases and J shed 2 bases, with 17 bases lying between them. Germline V gene data show CDR1 as KGHDR and CDR2 as SFDVKD. There are 16 residues in the CDR3. The CDR3 loop is CATSAGTRGANYGYTF. The CDR3 bases are TGTGCCACCAGTGCCGGGACACGAGGGGCAAACTATGGCTACACCTTC.

The chain combines TRBV14 with TRBJ1-2, with 12 nucleotides matching TRBD1. Unmatched junction bases numbered 9, after V lost 0 bases and J lost 4 bases. This CDR3 is 18 amino acids long. CDR1 SGHDN and CDR2 FVKESK come from the germline V gene. CDR3 sequence (DNA): TGTGCCAGCAGCCAAGATACATGGGACAGGGGGCGCGGCTATGGCTACACCTTC. Translating gives CASSQDTWDRGRGYGYTF.

The chain has TRBV5-4 and TRBJ2-7; maybe TRBD2 (7 bases). Germline V gene sequence: CDR1 SGHNT, CDR2 YYREEE (reference sequence). The V end lost 2 bases, the J end lost 3 bases, and 15 bases lay between the germline ends. This CDR3 is built from 15 residues. The CDR3 DNA reads TGTGCCAGCAGCTTAGGGGGAGGGGATTACTACGAGCAGTACTTC. Translating it yields CASSLGGGDYYEQYF. Supplemented by reference TRBV5-4 and TRBJ2-7, the full variable domain reads ETGVTQSPTHLIKTRGQQVTLRCSSQSGHNTVSWYQQALGQGPQFIFQYYREEENGRGNFPPRFSGLQFPNYSSELNVNALELDDSALYLCASSLGGGDYYEQYFGPGTRLTVT.

The genes are TRBV30 and TRBJ1-1; TRBD1 matches 7 bases. Germline loops: CDR1 GTSNPN, CDR2 SVGIG (reference sequence). Trimming took 5 bases from V and 2 from J; bases not matched to a gene: 5. The CDR3 runs to 13 residues. In nucleotides, the CDR3 is TGTGCCTGGGACAGGGCGTCAAACACTGAAGCTTTCTTT. Its protein product is CAWDRASNTEAFF.

The chain is built from TRBV7-8 and TRBJ2-1, with D tentatively TRBD2 (5 bases). The V and J ends lost 2 bases and 7 bases respectively, with 12 bases between them. This CDR3 is built from 14 residues. Germline V gives CDR1 SGHVS, CDR2 FQNEAQ. As DNA, the CDR3 is TGTGCCAGCAGCTTATCAACGGGAACGAATGAGCAGTTCTTC. Translated: CASSLSTGTNEQFF.

The chain combines TRBV5-1 with TRBJ2-1; 12 bases line up with TRBD2. Germline lookup yields CDR1 SGHRS and CDR2 YFSETQ. The CDR3 is 18 residues long. Trimming at V came to 0 bases and at J to 0 bases, leaving 4 bases not matched to a gene. CDR3 sequence: CASSLGTSGASSYNEQFF. The CDR3 DNA reads TGCGCCAGCAGCTTGGGGACTAGCGGGGCCTCCTCCTACAATGAGCAGTTCTTC.

The chain carries TRBV21-1 and TRBJ1-3; TRBD1, the table's D call, was not compared with the DNA. TRBV21-1 is a pseudogene segment. This CDR3 has 14 amino acids. The CDR3 DNA is TGTGCCAGCAGCACGGACAGGGCTGGAAACACCATATATTTT. Its translation is CASSTDRAGNTIYF.

The V gene is TRBV19, the J gene TRBJ1-5; a possible D gene is TRBD1 (5 bases). Trimming stripped 3 bases from V and 2 bases from J, with 14 bases between. The CDR3 length is 16 residues. The germline CDR1 and CDR2 sequences are LNHDA and SQIVND (reference sequence). DNA of the CDR3: TGTGCCAGTAGTATCTACGGGGGATTAGGCAATCAGCCCCAGCATTTT. This sequence encodes CASSIYGGLGNQPQHF.

The V and J genes are TRBV28 and TRBJ2-3; a weak D match, TRBD2 (5 bases). Germline V gene lookup returns CDR1 MDHEN and CDR2 SYDVKM. The V and J ends lost 6 bases and 5 bases respectively, with 18 bases between them. There are 15 residues in the CDR3. The CDR3 bases are TGTGCCAGCAGGGGAGAACAATTGTCACAAGATACGCAGTATTTT. Translation: CASRGEQLSQDTQYF.

The gene calls are TRBV4-1 and TRBJ2-1; 8 positions agree with TRBD2. CDR3 length: 18 residues. Germline trimming cut 4 bases from V and 1 base from J; bases unmatched to any gene: 12. Germline values: CDR1 MGHRA, CDR2 YSYEKL. The DNA of the CDR3 is TGCGCCAGCAGCCCACCTCTAGGCCCGGGGGGGTCCTACAATGAGCAGTTCTTC. This sequence encodes CASSPPLGPGGSYNEQFF.

Only one count was recorded for this clone. J is TRBJ2-1 and V is TRBV5-1; D call uncertain. With 2 bases removed from V and 5 bases from J, the gap between germline ends came to 8 bases. Looked up from germline, CDR1 is SGHRS and CDR2 is YFSETQ. This CDR3 region has 13 residues. The CDR3 here is CASSFTQNNEQFF. The CDR3, as DNA: TGCGCCAGCAGCTTCACGCAGAACAATGAGCAGTTCTTC.

This rearrangement joins TRBV11-2 to TRBJ1-1, with no clear D. The germline V and J ends were trimmed by 3 bases and 4 bases, with 6 bases remaining between them. Germline-derived CDR1 and CDR2 are SGHAT and FQNNGV. The CDR3 runs 12 residues. The CDR3 DNA is TGTGCCAGCAGCTTCGGAGGCACTGAAGCTTTCTTT. Translated, it gives CASSFGGTEAFF.